A single sample is the source of the 9 T cell receptor beta chains below, sequenced in a study of OX40 agonist ivuxolimab in advanced cancers. This table comes from immunoSEQ multiplex PCR, and its TCRdb copy is limited to in-frame clones, with some not included. The table shows tens of thousands of clones, with 88% occurring only once. Here the sequenced sample was CD4+ or CD8+ T cells sorted from blood, taken in a trial of the OX40 agonist ivuxolimab. These TCRs come from an adult with an advanced solid tumor such as melanoma, head and neck, liver or kidney cancer.

The genes are TRBV7-5 and TRBJ2-3; no DNA check was done on the table's D call, TRBD2. TRBV7-5 is designated a pseudogene. This CDR3 comprises 13 residues. The CDR3: CARSGPKRDTQYF. DNA for the CDR3: TGTGCCAGAAGCGGGCCGAAGCGGGATACGCAGTATTTT.

J is TRBJ2-2 and V is TRBV19; 7 positions match TRBD1. V shed 4 bases, J shed 6 bases, and the junction held 8 bases outside the gene matches. Germline loops: CDR1 LNHDA, CDR2 SQIVND (reference sequence). The CDR3 spans 15 residues. This CDR3 is CASSRATGIAGELFF. The CDR3 DNA reads as TGTGCCAGTAGTAGGGCGACAGGGATTGCCGGGGAGCTGTTTTTT.

This chain links TRBV14 with TRBJ1-1; TRBD1 matches at 7 bases. Trimming at V came to 2 bases and at J to 4 bases, leaving 10 bases not matched to a gene. Germline assignment: CDR1 SGHDN and CDR2 FVKESK. CDR3 size: 16 residues. As DNA, the CDR3 is TGTGCCAGCAGCCAACTATCGTGGTCAGGGGGCACTGAAGCTTTCTTT. Its protein product is CASSQLSWSGGTEAFF.

The genes are TRBV11-3 and TRBJ2-3, with 7 bases aligning to TRBD2. V shed 1 base, J shed 3 bases, and the junction held 4 bases outside the gene matches. The germline CDR1 and CDR2 sequences are SGHNT and YENEEA. The CDR3 sequence is 15 residues long. The CDR3 DNA follows: TGTGCCAGCAGCTTAGCGGGTAGCGGGACAGATACGCAGTATTTT. Its protein product is CASSLAGSGTDTQYF.

V and J are TRBV11-3 and TRBJ2-5; D gene ambiguous. This CDR3 is built from 14 residues. CDR1 is SGHNT and CDR2 is YENEEA in the germline V gene. V was trimmed by 2 bases and J by 1 base, leaving 8 bases between them. CDR3 in amino acids: CASSLSVSQETQYF. The CDR3 DNA reads as TGTGCCAGCAGCTTAAGTGTCAGCCAAGAGACCCAGTACTTC.

The rearrangement joins TRBV5-4 to TRBJ1-6; 7 nucleotides line up with TRBD1. This CDR3 has 14 residues. Germline V gives CDR1 SGHNT, CDR2 YYREEE (reference sequence). V shed 0 bases, J shed 9 bases, and the junction held 3 bases outside the gene matches. This CDR3 reads CASSLEGALSPLHF. Here the CDR3 DNA reads TGTGCCAGCAGCTTGGAGGGGGCGCTTTCACCCCTCCACTTT.

The chain uses TRBV7-2 and TRBJ2-5, with 10 bases that match TRBD1. This CDR3 region has 15 residues. J lost 1 base, V lost 4 bases, and 3 bases had no gene match. Germline CDR1 is SGHTA and CDR2 is FQGNSA. CDR3 region: CASSWGQGIQETQYF. The CDR3 DNA reads TGTGCCAGCAGCTGGGGACAGGGGATCCAAGAGACCCAGTACTTC.

This chain joins TRBV5-4 and TRBJ2-7, with a tentative D call TRBD1 (5 bases). The CDR3 loop spans 17 amino acids. The V end lost 4 bases, the J end lost 5 bases, and 25 bases lay between the germline ends. From germline, CDR1 is SGHNT and CDR2 YYREEE (reference sequence). CDR3: CASSAFKSGHALDEQYF. The CDR3, as DNA: TGTGCCAGCAGCGCCTTTAAGTCAGGACATGCGTTGGACGAGCAGTACTTC.

The rearrangement uses TRBV4-1 and TRBJ2-7; possibly TRBD1 for D (6 bases). V was trimmed by 4 bases and J by 2 bases, leaving 15 bases between them. The V gene's germline CDR1 is MGHRA and CDR2 YSYEKL. This CDR3 contains 15 residues. The CDR3 region has the DNA TGCGCCAGCAGCCGAATACAGGGAGCCCCCTACGAGCAGTACTTC. This sequence encodes CASSRIQGAPYEQYF.